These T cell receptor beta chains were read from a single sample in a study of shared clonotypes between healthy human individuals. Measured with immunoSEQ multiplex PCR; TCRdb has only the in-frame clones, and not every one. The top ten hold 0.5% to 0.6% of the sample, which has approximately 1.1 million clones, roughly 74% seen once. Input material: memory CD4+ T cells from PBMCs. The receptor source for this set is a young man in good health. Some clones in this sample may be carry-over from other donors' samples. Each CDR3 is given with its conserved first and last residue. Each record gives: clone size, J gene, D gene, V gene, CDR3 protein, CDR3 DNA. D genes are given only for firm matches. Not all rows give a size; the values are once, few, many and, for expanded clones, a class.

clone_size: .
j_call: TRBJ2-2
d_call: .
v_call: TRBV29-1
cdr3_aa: CSVQRGTGELFF
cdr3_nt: TGCAGCGTTCAAAGGGGCACCGGGGAGCTGTTTTTT

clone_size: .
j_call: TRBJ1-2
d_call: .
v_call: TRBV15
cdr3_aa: CATSRDRGEPVYYTF
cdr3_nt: TGTGCCACCAGCAGAGATAGAGGAGAGCCGGTTTACTACACCTTC

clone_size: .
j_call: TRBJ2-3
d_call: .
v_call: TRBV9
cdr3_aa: CASSVQSTLSTDTQYF
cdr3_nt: TGTGCCAGCAGCGTACAATCCACGCTAAGCACAGATACGCAGTATTTT

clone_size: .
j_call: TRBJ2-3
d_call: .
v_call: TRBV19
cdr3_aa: CASGSTDTQYF
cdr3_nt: TGTGCCAGTGGCAGCACAGATACGCAGTATTTT

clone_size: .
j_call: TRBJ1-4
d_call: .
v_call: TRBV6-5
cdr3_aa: CASSPDQKFEKLFF
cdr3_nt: TGTGCCAGCAGTCCCGACCAAAAGTTCGAAAAACTGTTTTTT

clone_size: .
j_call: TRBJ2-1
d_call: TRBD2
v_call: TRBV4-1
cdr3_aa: CASSQGRSGRVYNEQFF
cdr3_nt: TGCGCCAGCAGCCAGGGCCGTAGCGGGAGGGTCTACAATGAGCAGTTCTTC

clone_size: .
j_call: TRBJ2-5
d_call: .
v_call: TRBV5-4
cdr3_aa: CASSLTDRGQETQYF
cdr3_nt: TGTGCCAGCAGCTTGACGGACCGGGGCCAAGAGACCCAGTACTTC

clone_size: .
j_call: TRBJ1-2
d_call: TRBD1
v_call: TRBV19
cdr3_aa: CATADRHYGYTF
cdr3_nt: TGTGCCACCGCGGACAGGCACTATGGCTACACCTTC

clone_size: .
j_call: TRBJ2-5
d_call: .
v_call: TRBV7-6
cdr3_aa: CASSFEVRGSAQETQYF
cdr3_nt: TGTGCCAGCAGCTTCGAAGTACGGGGTAGCGCGCAAGAGACCCAGTACTTC

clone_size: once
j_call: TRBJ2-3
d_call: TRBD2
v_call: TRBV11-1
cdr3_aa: CASSFQPTSGSSADTQYF
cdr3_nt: TGTGCCAGCAGCTTCCAACCGACTAGCGGGAGTTCGGCAGATACGCAGTATTTT

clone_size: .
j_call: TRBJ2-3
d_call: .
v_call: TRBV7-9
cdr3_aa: CASSWSGSTDTQYF
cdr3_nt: TGTGCCAGCAGCTGGTCTGGCTCCACAGATACGCAGTATTTT

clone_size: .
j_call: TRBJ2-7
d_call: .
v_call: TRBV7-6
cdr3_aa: CASSLRDGNYEQYF
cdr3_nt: TGTGCCAGCAGCCTCCGGGACGGCAACTACGAGCAGTACTTC

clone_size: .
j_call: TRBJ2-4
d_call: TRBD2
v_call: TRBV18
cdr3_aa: CASSPTKTSGENIQYF
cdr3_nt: TGTGCCAGCTCACCCACAAAGACTAGCGGAGAAAACATTCAGTACTTC

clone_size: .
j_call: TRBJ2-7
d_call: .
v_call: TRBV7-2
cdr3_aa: CASSLNGANEQYF
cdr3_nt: TGTGCCAGCAGCTTAAACGGGGCGAACGAGCAGTACTTC